This TCR beta chain stems from a study of blood T cell repertoires in COVID-19. Study-level background: Sample material is recorded as cDNA or gDNA derived from T cells, B-cell-depleted T cells, or PBMCs.

In the study's own analysis: Estimates of nucleated cell counts were drawn from the amplification of reference gene primers. Data came from immunoSEQ multiplex PCR; TCRdb stores just in-frame clones and leaves some out. V and J calls and clone size follow that table, whereas D and trimming were derived from the DNA. The table has about 200,000 clones, 80% to 90% seen once; the top ten hold 4.8%. From germline, CDR1 is SGHTA and CDR2 FQGNSA. V lost 0 bases and J 3 bases, leaving 11 bases between the germline ends. The length of the CDR3 is 15 residues. Cohorts were based on clinical histories the participants reported. Exposed participants encountered a COVID-19 case during the 2 weeks preceding study entry.

The chain uses TRBV7-2 and TRBJ1-1, with D perhaps matching TRBD1 (6 bases). Specimen: PBMCs or T cells enriched from blood (not recorded which). The receptor was isolated from a woman in her fifties or sixties who had been exposed to COVID-19. CDR3 DNA sequence: TGTGCCAGCAGCTTAGCTGTGGGGGCCCACACTGAAGCTTTCTTT. Translated: CASSLAVGAHTEAFF.